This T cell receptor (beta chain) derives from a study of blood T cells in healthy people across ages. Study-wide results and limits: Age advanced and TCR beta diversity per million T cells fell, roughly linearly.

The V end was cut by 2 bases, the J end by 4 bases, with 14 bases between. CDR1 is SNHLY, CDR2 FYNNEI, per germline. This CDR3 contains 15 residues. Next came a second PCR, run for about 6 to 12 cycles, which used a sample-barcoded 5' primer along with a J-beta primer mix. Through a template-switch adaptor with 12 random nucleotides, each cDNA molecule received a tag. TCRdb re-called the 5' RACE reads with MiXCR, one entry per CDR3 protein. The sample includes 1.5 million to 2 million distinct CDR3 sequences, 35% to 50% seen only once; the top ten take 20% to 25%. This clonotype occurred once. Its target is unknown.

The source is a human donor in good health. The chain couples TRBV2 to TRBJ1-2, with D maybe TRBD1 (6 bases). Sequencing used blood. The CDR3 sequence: CASSETAGEIYGYTF. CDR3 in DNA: TGTGCCAGCAGTGAAACGGCAGGGGAAATCTATGGCTACACCTTC.